A selection of T cell receptor beta chains follows, all from one sample in a study of blood T cell repertoires in COVID-19. Some clones are missing from TCRdb's copy, which holds only in-frame ones; the method was immunoSEQ multiplex PCR. The sample consists of about 220,000 clones, roughly 90% of them appearing once. Sequencing was carried out using PBMCs or T cells enriched from blood (not recorded which). The receptors here all came from a woman in her 30s with acute COVID-19. CDR3s include the opening cysteine and the closing phenylalanine or tryptophan. A D gene is named only where the DNA matches it firmly. Rows give clone size only sometimes, using once, few, many, or a class for an expanded clone.

>.|TRBJ1-5|.|TRBV15
CATSRKDRYDQPQHF
TGTGCCACCAGCAGAAAAGACAGGTACGATCAGCCCCAGCATTTT
>TRBD1|TRBJ2-7|.|TRBV3-1/TRBV3-2
CASSRDRAYEQYF
TGTGCCAGCAGCCGGGACAGGGCCTACGAGCAGTACTTC
>.|TRBJ1-6|.|TRBV12-3/TRBV12-4
CASSPRAESPLHF
TGTGCCAGCAGTCCTAGAGCAGAGTCACCCCTCCACTTT
>TRBD1|TRBJ2-2|once|TRBV18
CASSRTGEYTGELFF
TGTGCCAGCTCACGGACAGGGGAATACACCGGGGAGCTGTTTTTT
>.|TRBJ1-6|.|TRBV4-3
CASSQDRDSPLHF
TGCGCCAGCAGCCAAGATAGAGATTCACCCCTCCACTTT
>.|TRBJ1-1|.|TRBV4-1
CASSPQEEAEAFF
TGCGCCAGCAGCCCACAGGAAGAGGCTGAAGCTTTCTTT
>TRBD2|TRBJ2-1|.|TRBV5-1
CASSFPSGGTTDEQFF
TGCGCCAGCAGCTTCCCTAGCGGGGGGACCACGGATGAGCAGTTCTTC
>.|TRBJ2-6|.|TRBV4-3
CASSPRDRGTTGANVLTF
TGCGCCAGCAGCCCCCGAGACAGAGGTACTACTGGGGCCAACGTCCTGACTTTC
>.|TRBJ2-6|.|TRBV9
CASSVASTGLGANVLTF
TGTGCCAGCAGCGTAGCCTCCACCGGGTTGGGGGCCAACGTCCTGACTTTC
>.|TRBJ1-5|.|TRBV7-2
CASSLTAGTGNQPQHF
TGTGCCAGCAGCTTAACAGCGGGGACTGGCAATCAGCCCCAGCATTTT
>TRBD1|TRBJ1-4|once|TRBV6-1
CASRPGQKNEKLFF
TGTGCCAGCAGGCCGGGACAGAAAAATGAAAAACTGTTTTTT
>.|TRBJ2-1|.|TRBV5-4
CASSLSVNNEQFF
TGTGCCAGCAGCTTGTCCGTAAACAATGAGCAGTTCTTC
>.|TRBJ2-1|once|TRBV19
CASSRGEIYNEQFF
TGTGCCAGTAGTAGGGGGGAAATTTACAATGAGCAGTTCTTC
>TRBD1|TRBJ1-5|.|TRBV6-1
CASSEGATTGGWQPQHF
TGTGCCAGCAGTGAAGGCGCCACCACAGGGGGCTGGCAGCCCCAGCATTTT
>TRBD2|TRBJ2-1|.|TRBV27
CASTTRAGETFYNEQFF
TGTGCCAGCACCACCAGGGCGGGGGAAACCTTCTACAATGAGCAGTTCTTC
>.|TRBJ2-2|few|TRBV11-2
CASSLGPGDRGGHGELFF
TGTGCCAGCAGCTTGGGCCCGGGAGACAGGGGAGGGCACGGGGAGCTGTTTTTT
>.|TRBJ1-4|.|TRBV2
CASSEESKWKLFF
TGTGCCAGCAGTGAAGAGAGTAAGTGGAAACTGTTTTTT
>.|TRBJ1-5|once|TRBV7-6
CASSPDGLSQPQHF
TGTGCCAGCAGCCCCGATGGTCTGAGTCAGCCCCAGCATTTT
>.|TRBJ2-7|.|TRBV5-1
CASSLVQGVHEQYF
TGCGCCAGCAGCTTGGTACAGGGCGTCCACGAGCAGTACTTC
>TRBD1|TRBJ2-7|once|TRBV6-5
CASSRDRSYEQYF
TGTGCCAGCAGTCGGGACAGGTCCTACGAGCAGTACTTC
>.|TRBJ2-3|.|TRBV19
CASSSRLTRDTDTQYF
TGTGCCAGTAGTTCTCGACTTACTCGGGACACAGATACGCAGTATTTT
>TRBD1|TRBJ1-6|.|TRBV6-5
CASTHRGSYNSPLHF
TGTGCCAGCACCCACAGGGGGTCCTATAATTCACCCCTCCACTTT
>.|TRBJ2-5|once|TRBV19
CASRDLSQYQETQYF
TGTGCCAGCCGAGACCTTTCACAGTACCAAGAGACCCAGTACTTC
>.|TRBJ1-4|.|TRBV15
CATSTRQQGLNEKLFF
TGTGCCACCAGCACCAGGCAGCAGGGACTTAATGAAAAACTGTTTTTT
>.|TRBJ1-5|.|TRBV4-1
CASSRGGLGSNQPQHF
TGCGCCAGCAGCCGGGGGGGTCTCGGGTCCAATCAGCCCCAGCATTTT
>TRBD2|TRBJ2-3|few|TRBV5-1
CASSLGLAESSTDTQYF
TGCGCCAGCAGCTTGGGGCTAGCGGAATCTAGCACAGATACGCAGTATTTT
>.|TRBJ1-1|.|TRBV18
CASSLAMQGEAFF
TGTGCCAGCTCACTGGCGATGCAGGGTGAAGCTTTCTTT
>.|TRBJ1-2|.|TRBV9
CASSVLHGYTF
TGTGCCAGCAGCGTACTCCATGGCTACACCTTC
>.|TRBJ1-2|.|TRBV30
CAWSLGWKVGGGYTF
TGTGCCTGGAGTTTAGGGTGGAAGGTGGGGGGTGGCTACACCTTC
>.|TRBJ2-7|.|TRBV19
CASKRAASYEQYF
TGTGCCAGTAAAAGAGCGGCGTCCTACGAGCAGTACTTC
>TRBD1|TRBJ2-2|.|TRBV11-2
CASSFGTVTGELFF
TGTGCCAGCAGCTTTGGGACAGTCACCGGGGAGCTGTTTTTT
>.|TRBJ1-1|.|TRBV23-1
CASSPLNFLSPGYTGAFF
TGCGCCAGCAGCCCCCTCAACTTCCTATCGCCCGGGTATACCGGGGCTTTCTTT
>.|TRBJ1-1|.|TRBV18
CASSPAGRYNTEAFF
TGTGCCAGCTCACCAGCGGGACGGTACAACACTGAAGCTTTCTTT
>.|TRBJ1-6|.|TRBV6-5
CASRVRVTDSPLHF
TGTGCCAGCAGAGTCAGGGTTACGGATTCACCCCTCCACTTT
>.|TRBJ1-2|.|TRBV5-1
CASSFELNYGYTF
TGCGCCAGCAGCTTCGAGCTTAACTATGGCTACACCTTC
>.|TRBJ1-2|few|TRBV7-9
CASSDTGLNYGYTF
TGTGCCAGCAGCGACACAGGACTAAACTATGGCTACACCTTC
>TRBD1|TRBJ1-1|.|TRBV5-1
CASSFDRGETEAFF
TGCGCCAGCAGCTTCGACAGGGGGGAAACTGAAGCTTTCTTT
>.|TRBJ1-1|once|TRBV11-2
CASSLGRASEAFF
TGTGCCAGCAGCTTAGGCAGGGCGTCTGAAGCTTTCTTT
>.|TRBJ1-3|once|TRBV27
CASGRANTIYF
TGTGCCAGCGGGAGGGCGAACACCATATATTTT
>.|TRBJ1-1|.|TRBV13
CASSFGGVGGTEAFF
TGTGCCAGCAGCTTCGGAGGGGTTGGGGGCACTGAAGCTTTCTTT
>TRBD1|TRBJ1-6|.|TRBV6-6
CASRARGNSSPLHF
TGTGCCAGCCGGGCCAGGGGGAATTCGTCACCCCTCCACTTT
>.|TRBJ1-1|.|TRBV12-5
CASGLHMNTEAFF
TGTGCTAGTGGTTTGCACATGAACACTGAAGCTTTCTTT
>.|TRBJ2-1|.|TRBV2
CASSSTGNEQFF
TGTGCCAGCAGTAGTACGGGCAATGAGCAGTTCTTC
>TRBD1|TRBJ1-6|.|TRBV7-2
CASSSGQNSPLHF
TGTGCCAGCAGCTCGGGACAGAATTCACCCCTCCACTTT
>.|TRBJ1-3|.|TRBV7-2
CASSLGGVRTGNTIYF
TGTGCCAGCAGCTTAGGGGGGGTTAGGACTGGAAACACCATATATTTT
>TRBD1|TRBJ2-7|.|TRBV18
CASSPTGERRYEQYF
TGTGCCAGCTCACCTACAGGGGAAAGACGATACGAGCAGTACTTC
>.|TRBJ2-1|.|TRBV6-2/TRBV6-3
CASSYLQGVGYNEQFF
TGTGCCAGCAGTTACCTACAGGGAGTGGGCTACAATGAGCAGTTCTTC
>.|TRBJ2-2|.|TRBV10-1
CASQDSQNTGELFF
TGCGCCAGCCAAGACAGCCAGAACACCGGGGAGCTGTTTTTT
>TRBD1|TRBJ2-3|.|TRBV24-1
CATSDSTGAEVTDTQYF
TGTGCCACCAGTGATTCAACAGGGGCGGAGGTCACAGATACGCAGTATTTT
>.|TRBJ1-1|once|TRBV2
CASSAVATEAFF
TGTGCCAGCAGTGCTGTGGCCACTGAAGCTTTCTTT